The source of this TCR beta chain is a study of blood T cell repertoires in COVID-19. Study overall: The United States, Italy and Spain provided the acute and convalescent COVID-19 samples. Sample material is recorded as cDNA or gDNA derived from T cells, B-cell-depleted T cells, or PBMCs.

Trimming pared 6 bases from V and 6 bases from J, leaving 17 bases between. Germline CDR1 and CDR2: KGHSH and LQKENI. The CDR3 totals 15 residues. Authors' processing steps: The assay estimated nucleated cells by amplifying reference gene primers. Assay used: immunoSEQ multiplex PCR; TCRdb lists only in-frame clones, some missing. The DNA was the basis for D and trimming; V, J and clone size are from that table. The sample contains under 150,000 clones, about four fifths of which appear only once. The receptor comes from a woman of 80 years or more with acute or convalescent COVID-19. Input material: peripheral blood. This chain uses TRBV18 with TRBJ1-4, with TRBD1 as a possible D gene (6 bases). For the CDR3, the DNA is TGTGCCAGCTCGAATCGACAGGCCCAGGATGAAAAACTGTTTTTT. Encoded protein: CASSNRQAQDEKLFF.